Below are 9 T cell receptor beta chains sequenced from a single sample in a study of metastatic and nonmetastatic thyroid tumors. TCRdb re-called the PCR reads via MiXCR. The sample records some 20,000 clones, approximately 40% being singletons. Patients had received no treatment of any kind before thyroid surgery. Material for sequencing was tumor tissue. The receptors were gathered from a female donor with papillary thyroid cancer or a benign thyroid nodule (not recorded which). Some clones in this sample may be carry-over from other donors' samples.

The chain employs TRBV27 and TRBJ2-1; no reliable D call. The V gene lost 4 bases and the J gene lost 7 bases, with 5 bases spanning the gap. The CDR3 spans 11 residues. Germline V gene lookup returns CDR1 MNHEY and CDR2 SMNVEV (reference sequence). The CDR3 DNA reads TGTGCCAGCAGTTCCCTGAATGAGCAGTTCTTC. Protein: CASSSLNEQFF.

The gene calls are TRBV28 and TRBJ2-1; no clear D gene. With 2 bases removed from V and 3 bases from J, the gap between germline ends came to 5 bases. Germline V gene data show CDR1 as MDHEN and CDR2 as SYDVKM. The CDR3 consists of 13 residues. CDR3 nucleotides: TGTGCCAGCAGTTTAGACAACTACAATGAGCAGTTCTTC. Its protein product is CASSLDNYNEQFF. Together with reference TRBV28 and TRBJ2-1, the CDR3 gives the full variable domain: DVKVTQSSRYLVKRTGEKVFLECVQDMDHENMFWYRQDPGLGLRLIYFSYDVKMKEKGDIPEGYSVSREKKERFSLILESASTNQTSMYLCASSLDNYNEQFFGPGTRLTVL.

The V gene is TRBV6-1, the J gene TRBJ1-1; the match to TRBD1 covers 9 bases. Per germline, CDR1 MNHNS and CDR2 SASEGT. The CDR3 is 14 amino acids. V lost 3 bases to trimming and J lost 8 bases; unmatched junction nucleotides: 7. The CDR3 sequence: CASSDSDRGTEAFF. Written as DNA, the CDR3 is TGTGCCAGCAGTGACTCTGACAGGGGGACCGAAGCTTTCTTT.

This sequence joins TRBV6-5 and TRBJ2-2; 11 bases are shared with TRBD2. Germline assignment: CDR1 MNHEY and CDR2 SVGAGI. The CDR3 loop spans 16 amino acids. V trimming: 4 bases; J trimming: 7 bases; junction bases outside the gene matches: 8. CDR3 protein: CASSLTLSGGGGELFF. In nucleotides, the CDR3 is TGTGCCAGCAGTTTGACCCTTAGCGGGGGGGGCGGGGAGCTGTTTTTT.

The rearrangement uses TRBV7-6 and TRBJ2-1; D is unresolved. The germline gives CDR1 SGHVS, CDR2 FNYEAQ. V was clipped by 5 bases and J by 8 bases, with 7 bases between them. The CDR3 runs 11 residues. The DNA for the CDR3 is TGTGCCAGCAGCCCGGGTGATGAGCAGTTCTTC. It encodes CASSPGDEQFF.

This clone was found a few times. The rearrangement uses TRBV6-5 and TRBJ2-7; 11 nucleotides match TRBD1. The J segment lost 2 bases and the V segment lost 3 bases, leaving 9 bases of the junction unmatched. The CDR3 sequence is 17 residues long. Germline V lookup: CDR1 MNHEY, CDR2 SVGAGI. As DNA, the CDR3 is TGTGCCAGCAGTTATGCGTCTCCGGGACAGGGGGCCTACGAGCAGTACTTC. The encoded protein is CASSYASPGQGAYEQYF.

The chain joins TRBV4-1 to TRBJ1-2, with D maybe TRBD1 (5 bases). In germline, CDR1 is MGHRA, CDR2 YSYEKL. CDR3 length: 13 amino acids. Trimming took 2 bases from V and 6 from J, leaving 10 bases between them. Written as DNA, the CDR3 is TGCGCCAGCAGCCAATTGTGGGGGGATGGCTACACCTTC. It translates to CASSQLWGDGYTF.

The genes are TRBV10-2 and TRBJ2-1, with D maybe TRBD1 (5 bases). Between the trimmed V and J ends, which lost 0 bases and 9 bases, there was a span of 6 bases. From germline, CDR1 is WSHSY and CDR2 SAAADI. The CDR3 covers 12 residues. The CDR3 DNA is TGCGCCAGCAGTGAGTCAAGGGGTGAGCAGTTCTTC. Encoded protein: CASSESRGEQFF.

This rearrangement joins TRBV28 to TRBJ1-6; TRBD1 might be the D (5 bases). The CDR3 is made up of 15 amino acids. Germline V lookup: CDR1 MDHEN, CDR2 SYDVKM. V lost 2 bases, J lost 6 bases, and 11 bases lay in between. The CDR3 protein is CASSLDTTVNSPLHF. The DNA for the CDR3 is TGTGCCAGCAGTTTAGACACGACAGTTAATTCACCCCTCCACTTT.